Below are 27 T cell receptor beta chains sequenced from a single sample in a study of CD8+ T cells in alopecia areata. In each case, RNA was isolated and then reverse transcribed into cDNA as the sequencing template. This table comes from immunoSEQ multiplex PCR, and its TCRdb copy is limited to in-frame clones, with some not included. This table has about 250,000 clones, 50% to 75% appearing once. Specified treatment: oral pan-JAK inhibitor, 5-10 mg twice daily. The source was CD4+ T cells sorted from blood, collected around week 54, from a patient treated with tofacitinib. The receptors shown here come from a human donor with alopecia areata.

This clone was seen at least ten times. The gene calls are TRBV29-1 and TRBJ2-2, with 10 bases identical to TRBD2. The germline V gene encodes CDR1 SQVTM and CDR2 ANQGSEA. The ends lost 1 base at V and 2 bases at J; junction bases unmatched: 4. This CDR3 is 16 amino acids long. The CDR3 nucleotides read TGCAGCGTTGAAGGACTAGCGGGCCTAAACACCGGGGAGCTGTTTTTT. It is translated as CSVEGLAGLNTGELFF.

J is TRBJ2-5 and V is TRBV2; D not certain. Trimming took 6 bases from V and 5 from J, leaving 10 bases between them. Germline V gene lookup returns CDR1 SNHLY and CDR2 FYNNEI. The CDR3 runs to 12 residues. The chain's CDR3 is CASRSMSETQYF. The CDR3 DNA reads as TGTGCCAGCAGAAGTATGTCGGAGACCCAGTACTTC.

The CDR3 region is CASSWDRGGEKLFF. The CDR3 DNA reads TGTGCCAGCAGTTGGGACAGGGGAGGTGAAAAACTGTTTTTT. The rearrangement links TRBV7-2 to TRBJ1-4, with TRBD1 matching over 10 bases. CDR1 is SGHTA, CDR2 FQGNSA, per germline. This CDR3 has 14 residues. V gave up 6 bases and J gave up 7 bases; unmatched junction bases: 5.

The rearrangement uses TRBV9 and TRBJ2-6, with D unresolved. Germline V gene data show CDR1 as SGDLS and CDR2 as YYNGEE. V lost 3 bases, J lost 2 bases, and 9 bases lay in between. The CDR3 totals 15 residues. This chain's CDR3 is CASSDLEAGANVLTF. CDR3 DNA: TGTGCCAGCAGCGACCTCGAAGCTGGGGCCAACGTCCTGACTTTC. Full variable domain (rest looked up from reference TRBV9 and TRBJ2-6): DSGVTQTPKHLITATGQRVTLRCSPRSGDLSVYWYQQSLDQGLQFLIQYYNGEERAKGNILERFSAQQFPDLHSELNLSSLELGDSALYFCASSDLEAGANVLTFGAGSRLTVL.

The chain links TRBV5-6 to TRBJ1-4; the D gene is possibly TRBD1 (5 bases). V lost 3 bases to trimming and J lost 3 bases, with 12 bases between them. This CDR3 contains 15 residues. Germline V lookup: CDR1 SGHDT, CDR2 YYEEEE. The CDR3 DNA reads TGTGCCAGCAGCTCCCAGGGTCCCCCTAATGAAAAACTGTTTTTT. It codes for CASSSQGPPNEKLFF.

This rearrangement joins TRBV30 to TRBJ1-6, with TRBD1 matching over 7 bases. Germline CDR1 GTSNPN, CDR2 SVGIG (reference sequence). Germline trimming cut 1 base from V and 5 bases from J; bases unmatched to any gene: 8. The CDR3 has 16 residues. The CDR3 DNA reads as TGTGCCTGGAGTGGGGGACAGAGCTTGGATAATTCACCCCTCCACTTT. Translation gives CAWSGGQSLDNSPLHF.

This rearrangement joins TRBV30 to TRBJ1-2; possible D gene TRBD1, 6 bases. CDR3 size: 11 residues. Germline CDR1 is GTSNPN and CDR2 is SVGIG (reference sequence). The CDR3 DNA follows: TGTGCTGAAACACAGGGAAATGGCTACACCTTC. Translating it yields CAETQGNGYTF.

The chain joins TRBV27 to TRBJ1-1; D is unresolved. This CDR3 is built from 14 residues. Looked up from germline, CDR1 is MNHEY and CDR2 is SMNVEV (reference sequence). The ends were cut back, 5 bases at V and 5 bases at J, with 15 bases in the middle. Here the CDR3 DNA reads TGTGCCAGCAGTAGGGCCCGACCAGGAACTGAAGCTTTCTTT. Protein: CASSRARPGTEAFF.

This clone was observed once. The chain is built from TRBV11-2 and TRBJ2-5, with D uncertain. V was trimmed by 0 bases and J by 5 bases, leaving 10 bases between them. The CDR3 is 14 amino acids. CDR1 SGHAT and CDR2 FQNNGV come from the germline V gene. As DNA, the CDR3 is TGTGCCAGCAGCTTAGATCTGGGGTCGGAGACCCAGTACTTC. It codes for CASSLDLGSETQYF.

This clone has more than one count but fewer than ten. This sequence joins TRBV5-4 and TRBJ2-5; D may match TRBD1 or TRBD2 (5 bases each). V lost 0 bases and J 0 bases, leaving 9 bases between the germline ends. Germline CDR1 SGHNT, CDR2 YYREEE (reference sequence). CDR3 length equals 15 residues. The CDR3 nucleotides are TGTGCCAGCAGCTTGGGAGGGGTGTACCAAGAGACCCAGTACTTC. Translated: CASSLGGVYQETQYF.

The chain combines TRBV11-2 with TRBJ2-5; the D is unclear. The germline V gene has CDR1 SGHAT and CDR2 FQNNGV. V was cut by 6 bases and J by 4 bases, with 15 bases left in between. The CDR3 length is 14 residues. DNA of the CDR3: TGTGCCAGCAGTCCGATCAACCTACCAGAGACCCAGTACTTC. Encoded protein: CASSPINLPETQYF.

The V gene is TRBV11-2, the J gene TRBJ2-7, with 7 bases fitting TRBD2. CDR3 size: 12 residues. Germline CDR1 and CDR2: SGHAT and FQNNGV. Trimming cost V 4 bases and J 6 bases; bases outside gene matches: 3. CDR3 nucleotide sequence: TGTGCCAGCAGCTCGGGACTAATCGAGCAGTACTTC. Translation gives CASSSGLIEQYF.

This chain connects TRBV29-1 to TRBJ1-5; D remains ambiguous. Trimming removed 3 bases from V and 1 base from J, with 13 bases in between. The germline CDR1 and CDR2 sequences are SQVTM and ANQGSEA. There are 15 residues in the CDR3. The CDR3: CSVEQAARSNQPQHF. The CDR3 nucleotides are TGCAGCGTTGAGCAGGCAGCGCGGAGCAATCAGCCCCAGCATTTT.

CDR3 coding DNA: TGTGCCAGCAGCTTAGACTATGGACAGGCCTACAATGAGCAGTTCTTC. It translates to CASSLDYGQAYNEQFF. The chain carries TRBV5-6 and TRBJ2-1; 7 positions match TRBD1. Trimming removed 2 bases from V and 2 bases from J; junction bases left unmatched: 7. This CDR3 is built from 16 residues. Germline V gene sequence: CDR1 SGHDT, CDR2 YYEEEE.

This sequence joins TRBV19 and TRBJ2-3; no reliable D call. There are 12 residues in the CDR3. Germline V gene sequence: CDR1 LNHDA, CDR2 SQIVND (reference sequence). V was shortened by 5 bases and J by 6 bases, with 9 bases between the two germline ends. The CDR3 here is CASSPSSDTQYF. The DNA of the CDR3 is TGTGCCAGTAGTCCCTCATCGGATACGCAGTATTTT.

The genes are TRBV2 and TRBJ2-7, with 8 positions matching TRBD1. Germline loops: CDR1 SNHLY, CDR2 FYNNEI. V shed 6 bases, J shed 6 bases, and the junction held 4 bases outside the gene matches. CDR3 length: 12 residues. The CDR3 coding sequence is TGTGCCAGCAGAGACAGGGGACCCGAGCAGTACTTC. This encodes CASRDRGPEQYF.

This chain links TRBV6-1 with TRBJ1-4; D is possibly TRBD1 (5 bases). The CDR3 loop spans 14 amino acids. Trimming took off 3 bases at V and 7 bases at J, with 12 bases between the two ends. Looked up from germline, CDR1 is MNHNS and CDR2 is SASEGT. For the CDR3, the DNA is TGTGCCAGCAGTGACTTCGGGGGGGTTGAAAAACTGTTTTTT. Translated: CASSDFGGVEKLFF.

The rearrangement links TRBV27 to TRBJ2-5; 7 nucleotides line up with TRBD2. CDR3 length: 14 residues. J gave up 0 bases and V 7 bases, and 5 bases lay outside the gene matches. CDR1 is MNHEY and CDR2 is SMNVEV in the germline V gene (reference sequence). CDR3 in DNA: TGTGCCAGCACCCGAGCGGGGTACCAAGAGACCCAGTACTTC. This encodes CASTRAGYQETQYF.

J is TRBJ1-1 and V is TRBV30; TRBD1 matches 7 bases. This CDR3 contains 11 residues. CDR1 GTSNPN and CDR2 SVGIG come from the germline V gene (reference sequence). V lost 8 bases and J lost 10; bases outside the gene matches: 10. The chain's CDR3 is CAGKDRLRAFF. Written as DNA, the CDR3 is TGTGCCGGTAAGGACAGGTTAAGAGCTTTCTTT.

CDR3 residues: CASSQWVQEKMNTEAFF. The CDR3 DNA follows: TGCGCCAGCAGCCAATGGGTACAGGAAAAAATGAACACTGAAGCTTTCTTT. V and J are TRBV4-1 and TRBJ1-1; possibly TRBD1 for D (5 bases). The CDR3 contains 17 residues. V lost 2 bases and J 0 bases, leaving 16 bases between the germline ends. Per germline, CDR1 MGHRA and CDR2 YSYEKL.

On this clone itself: The sample carries other DNA sequences with the same CDR3. The chain links TRBV5-1 to TRBJ2-2; the D is unclear. Trimming left V 5 bases short and J 4 bases short, with 3 bases between. This CDR3 is built from 11 residues. Germline CDR1 and CDR2: SGHRS and YFSETQ. The DNA for the CDR3 is TGCGCCAGCAGTCGCACCGGGGAGCTGTTTTTT. This translates into CASSRTGELFF. The whole variable domain, filled in from reference TRBV5-1 and TRBJ2-2, reads KAGVTQTPRYLIKTRGQQVTLSCSPISGHRSVSWYQQTPGQGLQFLFEYFSETQRNKGNFPGRFSGRQFSNSRSEMNVSTLELGDSALYLCASSRTGELFFGEGSRLTVL.

The genes are TRBV29-1 and TRBJ2-3; D may be TRBD1 (6 bases). V lost 8 bases, J lost 0 bases, and 18 bases lay in between. The CDR3 covers 15 residues. Per germline, CDR1 SQVTM and CDR2 ANQGSEA. The CDR3 spells CSLTRLDRSTDTQYF. CDR3 sequence (DNA): TGCAGCCTCACCCGGCTGGACAGAAGCACAGATACGCAGTATTTT.

The genes are TRBV30 and TRBJ2-7, with 8 positions matching TRBD2. After removal of 4 bases from V and 2 bases from J, the junction contained 7 bases not matched to a gene. CDR3 length equals 14 residues. The germline V gene encodes CDR1 GTSNPN and CDR2 SVGIG (reference sequence). The CDR3 region has the DNA TGTGCCTGGACCACTCCGGGACTAGCCTACGAGCAGTACTTC. It encodes CAWTTPGLAYEQYF.

Points on this clone: Other DNA sequences in the same sample also yield this CDR3. The chain carries TRBV7-9 and TRBJ1-4; D is ambiguous. CDR3 length: 16 amino acids. Germline V gives CDR1 SEHNR, CDR2 FQNEAQ (reference sequence). V shed 1 base and J shed 0 bases, with 9 bases lying between them. The CDR3 loop reads CASSLVVAATNEKLFF. In nucleotides, the CDR3 is TGTGCCAGCAGCTTAGTAGTCGCGGCAACTAATGAAAAACTGTTTTTT.

The chain couples TRBV7-8 to TRBJ1-6, with unresolved D. The CDR3 covers 15 residues. Germline CDR1 reads SGHVS; CDR2 reads FQNEAQ. V was cut by 1 base and J by 10 bases, with 14 bases left in between. This CDR3 reads CASSLVSGRESPLHF. In DNA form, the CDR3 reads TGTGCCAGCAGCTTAGTCTCCGGGAGGGAATCACCCCTCCACTTT.

This clone showed up just a few times. The chain uses TRBV5-1 and TRBJ2-6; 7 bases match TRBD1. V dropped 4 bases and J dropped 3; count of bases not matched to a gene: 1. This CDR3 spans 14 amino acids. CDR1 SGHRS and CDR2 YFSETQ come from the germline V gene. The CDR3 region has the DNA TGCGCCAGCAGCAACAGGGGTGGGGCCAACGTCCTGACTTTC. Translating gives CASSNRGGANVLTF.

As to this clone: One base away lies a much larger clone, so this may be a sequencing read error. This chain uses TRBV5-1 with TRBJ2-1, with D tentatively TRBD2 (5 bases). Looked up from germline, CDR1 is SGHRS and CDR2 is YFSETQ. The V and J ends lost 1 base and 5 bases respectively, with 10 bases between them. The CDR3 runs to 14 residues. The CDR3 region is CASSLRGPNNEQFF. The CDR3 DNA reads as TGCGCCAGCAGCTTGCGAGGGCCCAACAATGAGCAGTTCTTC.